This T cell receptor (beta chain) was documented in a study of breast tumors, draining lymph nodes, adjacent tissues. General study findings and limits: Most tumor T cells seemingly derive from lymph node, then expand in tumor. Tumor and nontumor repertoires were significantly more similar in luminal-like than in basal-like breast cancer.

This clonotype was found many times. Its matching antigen is unknown. TCRdb processed the multiplex PCR reads anew with MiXCR; each CDR3 protein has one entry. The sample holds 150,000 to 200,000 distinct CDR3 sequences, around a third seen once. Germline values: CDR1 DFQATT, CDR2 SNEGSKA (reference sequence). Trimming at V came to 1 base and at J to 1 base, leaving 2 bases not matched to a gene. The CDR3 covers 14 residues. The lymph nodes were axillary draining lymph nodes from breast cancer patients. Sequenced material: axillary lymph node tissue. The sequence derives from a female donor with breast cancer. Some clones in this sample may be carry-over from other donors' samples. The chain has TRBV20-1 and TRBJ2-3; 7 positions agree with TRBD2. The CDR3 loop is CSARGAGGTDTQYF. CDR3 in DNA: TGCAGTGCTAGAGGGGCGGGAGGCACAGATACGCAGTATTTT.